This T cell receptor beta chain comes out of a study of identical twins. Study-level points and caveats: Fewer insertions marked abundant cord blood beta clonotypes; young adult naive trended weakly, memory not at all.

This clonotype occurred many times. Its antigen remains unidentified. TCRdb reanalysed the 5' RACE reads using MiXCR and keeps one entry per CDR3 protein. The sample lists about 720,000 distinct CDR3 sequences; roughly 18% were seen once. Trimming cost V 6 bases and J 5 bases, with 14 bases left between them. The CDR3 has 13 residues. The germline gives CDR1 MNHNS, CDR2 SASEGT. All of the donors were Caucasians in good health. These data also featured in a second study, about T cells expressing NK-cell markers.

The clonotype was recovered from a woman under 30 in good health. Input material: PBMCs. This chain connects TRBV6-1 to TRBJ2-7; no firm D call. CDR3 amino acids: CASSTTSVDEQYF. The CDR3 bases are TGTGCCAGCAGCACGACCTCGGTGGACGAGCAGTACTTC.